Described below is a single T cell receptor (beta chain) sequence and its context. Original analysis: Counts of nucleated cells, estimated from reference gene primer amplification, were obtained. Profiling relied on immunoSEQ multiplex PCR, and the TCRdb table lists in-frame clones only, not all of them. The V and J calls and clone size come from that table; D and trimming were worked out from the DNA. The sample consists of a few hundred thousand clones, about 90% of them appearing once. The data were obtained in a study of blood T cell repertoires in COVID-19. Overall study context: The study drew acute and convalescent COVID-19 samples from the United States, Italy and Spain. T cells, B-cell-depleted T cells, or PBMCs supplied cDNA or gDNA.

CDR1 and CDR2 (germline): SGHDT, YYEEEE. This CDR3 is 16 amino acids long. The ends were cut back, 4 bases at V and 2 bases at J, with 18 bases in the middle. This sequence joins TRBV5-6 and TRBJ1-1; D possibly corresponds to TRBD1 (6 bases). The TCR sequence derives from a man between 60 and 75 years old with acute or convalescent COVID-19. Sequenced sample: peripheral blood. The CDR3 loop reads CASSPYVGQLNTEAFF. The CDR3 nucleotides are TGTGCCAGCAGCCCATACGTAGGACAGTTAAACACTGAAGCTTTCTTT.